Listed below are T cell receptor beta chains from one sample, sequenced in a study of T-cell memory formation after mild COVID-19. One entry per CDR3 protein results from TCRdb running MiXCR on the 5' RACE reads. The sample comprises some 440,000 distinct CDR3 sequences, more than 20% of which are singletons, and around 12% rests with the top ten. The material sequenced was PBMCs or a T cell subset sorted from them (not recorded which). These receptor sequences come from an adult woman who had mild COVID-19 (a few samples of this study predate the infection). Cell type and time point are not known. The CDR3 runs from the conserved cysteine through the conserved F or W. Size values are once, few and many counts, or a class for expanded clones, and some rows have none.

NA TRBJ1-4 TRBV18 CASSRAQGATNEKLFF
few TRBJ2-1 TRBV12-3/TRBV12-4 CASNPGGARWSNEQFF
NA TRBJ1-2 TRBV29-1 CSVEDKVGGTAHGYTF
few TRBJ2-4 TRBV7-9 CASRRTGPLAKNIQYF
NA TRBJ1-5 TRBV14 CASSQGLGQPQHF
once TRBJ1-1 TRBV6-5 CASSYSSVPSHTEAFF
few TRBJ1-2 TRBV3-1 CASSPSTEGYGYTF
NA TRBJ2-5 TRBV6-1 CASRGALETQYF
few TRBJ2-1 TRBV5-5 CASSSVGSYNEQFF
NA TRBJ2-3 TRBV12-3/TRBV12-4 CASSPILAGGQVDTQYF
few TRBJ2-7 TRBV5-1 CASSFGAGGGNEQYF
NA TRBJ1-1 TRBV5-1 CASSSMAGLNTEAFF
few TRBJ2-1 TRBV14 CASSQLGNSYNEQFF
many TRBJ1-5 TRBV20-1 CSARGGQSSNQPQHF
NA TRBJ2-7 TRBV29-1 CSGKGQGAYEQYF
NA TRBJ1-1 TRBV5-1 CASSLIGGLNTEAFF
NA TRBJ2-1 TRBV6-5 CATSLAGWDEQFF
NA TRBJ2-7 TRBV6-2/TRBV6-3 CASSYPPGGSISYEQYF
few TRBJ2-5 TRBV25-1 CASSSISGQTQYF
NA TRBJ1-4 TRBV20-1 CSASWQLNEKLFF
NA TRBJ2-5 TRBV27 CASSLSGTGPFQETQYF
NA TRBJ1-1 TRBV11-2 CASSLELQGSEAFF
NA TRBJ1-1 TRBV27 CASSEGVGDTEAFF
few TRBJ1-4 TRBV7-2 CASRRGGVGTNEKLFF
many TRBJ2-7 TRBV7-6 CASSMGPYEQYF
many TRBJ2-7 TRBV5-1 CASSLFLSGTGASYEQYF
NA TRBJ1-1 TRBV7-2 CASSHRGRYTEAFF
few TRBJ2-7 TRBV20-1 CSVKSRTDNYEQYF
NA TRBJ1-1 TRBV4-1 CASSQDRTEAFF
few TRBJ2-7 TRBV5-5 CASSPGDILTKQYF
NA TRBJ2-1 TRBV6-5 CASNPSGRASYNEQFF
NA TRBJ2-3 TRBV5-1 CASSPSGSGVTSTDTQYF
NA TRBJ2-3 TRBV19 CASTDPGLLSHTQYF
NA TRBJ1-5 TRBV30 CAWSGVSEGQPQHF
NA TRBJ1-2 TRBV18 CASSPEDIYGYTF
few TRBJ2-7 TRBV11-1 CASSYIAGTGYEQYF
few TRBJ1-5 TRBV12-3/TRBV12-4 CASSLRSSNQPQHF
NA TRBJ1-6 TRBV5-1 CASTAGYNSPLHF
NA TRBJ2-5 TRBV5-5 CASSLEGSYPRQETQYF
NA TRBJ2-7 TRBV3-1 CASSQDSGARQYF
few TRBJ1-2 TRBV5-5 CASSLGGLAGYGYTF
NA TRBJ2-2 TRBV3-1 CASSLGTAISNTGELFF
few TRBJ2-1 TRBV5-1 CASSREGTDEQFF
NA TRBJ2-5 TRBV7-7 CASRGQNQETQYF
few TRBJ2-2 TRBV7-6 CASSPTGLATSRELFF
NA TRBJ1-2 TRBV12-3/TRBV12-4 CASRGDSPLGYTF
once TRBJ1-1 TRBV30 CAWNRGTEAFF
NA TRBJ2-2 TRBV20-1 CSARSFGERNTGELFF
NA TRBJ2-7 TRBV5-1 CASYSGTGVHEQYF
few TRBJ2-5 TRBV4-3 CASSRGGREETQYF
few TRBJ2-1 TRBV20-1 CSVVAGATAEQFF
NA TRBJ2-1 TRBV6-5 CASSQNNNEQFF
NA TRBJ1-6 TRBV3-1 CASSQRDLDSPLHF